Listed here are 21 T cell receptor beta chains from one sample, sequenced in a study of blood T cell repertoires in COVID-19. Data came from immunoSEQ multiplex PCR; TCRdb stores just in-frame clones and leaves some out. The sample contains 30,000 to 40,000 clones, about four fifths of which appear only once. The sequenced sample was peripheral blood. These receptors were collected from a man between 70 and 80 years old with acute or convalescent COVID-19.

The CDR3: CASSLAYAGADTQYF. CDR3 DNA sequence: TGTGCCAGCAGTTTAGCCTATGCGGGGGCAGATACGCAGTATTTT. The J gene is TRBJ2-3, the V gene TRBV27; 7 nucleotides line up with TRBD2. The germline V gene encodes CDR1 MNHEY and CDR2 SMNVEV (reference sequence). The CDR3 runs to 15 residues. The ends lost 2 bases at V and 4 bases at J; junction bases unmatched: 6.

The chain has TRBV28 and TRBJ2-3, with 10 bases matching TRBD1. V dropped 5 bases and J dropped 6; count of bases not matched to a gene: 11. Germline V CDR1 and CDR2: MDHEN, SYDVKM. This CDR3 region has 16 residues. The CDR3 protein is CASSPTTGGYADTQYF. CDR3 DNA sequence: TGTGCCAGCAGTCCTACGACAGGGGGCTATGCCGATACGCAGTATTTT.

The CDR3 DNA reads as TGTGCCACCAGCAGAGATCTTGACAGGGCTCTCAACACTGAAGCTTTCTTT. Its protein is CATSRDLDRALNTEAFF. This chain connects TRBV15 to TRBJ1-1; 7 bases agree with TRBD1. Germline CDR1 reads LNHNV; CDR2 reads YYDKDF (reference sequence). V gave up 0 bases and J gave up 2 bases; unmatched junction bases: 9. The CDR3 sequence is 17 residues long.

The J gene is TRBJ1-1, the V gene TRBV28; D remains ambiguous. Trimming pared 5 bases from V and 2 bases from J, leaving 18 bases between. Germline V gene lookup returns CDR1 MDHEN and CDR2 SYDVKM. This CDR3 contains 16 residues. The chain's CDR3 is CASSPLTLGYNTEAFF. CDR3 bases: TGTGCCAGCAGTCCATTGACATTAGGTTATAACACTGAAGCTTTCTTT.

This chain joins TRBV2 and TRBJ2-2, with 7 bases fitting TRBD1. V lost 4 bases, J lost 7 bases, and 6 bases stayed unmatched. The V gene's germline CDR1 is SNHLY and CDR2 FYNNEI. The CDR3 is made up of 14 amino acids. The CDR3 bases are TGTGCCAGCAGTGTTCAGGGGGATGGCGGGGAGCTGTTTTTT. Its protein product is CASSVQGDGGELFF.

This clone was picked up a small number of times. The J gene is TRBJ1-4, the V gene TRBV7-9; 7 nucleotides line up with TRBD1. From germline, CDR1 is SEHNR and CDR2 FQNEAQ (reference sequence). There are 12 residues in the CDR3. The ends lost 9 bases at V and 8 bases at J; junction bases unmatched: 6. The CDR3 DNA reads TGTGCCAGTGGCAGGGGGGAGGAAAAACTGTTTTTT. The encoded protein is CASGRGEEKLFF.

This clone showed up just once. The chain links TRBV9 to TRBJ2-1; D may be TRBD2 (6 bases). This CDR3 has 13 residues. Trimming took 4 bases from V and 7 from J, leaving 12 bases between them. The germline V gene encodes CDR1 SGDLS and CDR2 YYNGEE. CDR3 sequence: CASSFGAGNEQFF. CDR3 nucleotide sequence: TGTGCCAGCAGCTTCGGAGCGGGTAATGAGCAGTTCTTC.

This chain uses TRBV28 with TRBJ2-7; D possibly corresponds to TRBD2 (5 bases). Per germline, CDR1 MDHEN and CDR2 SYDVKM. CDR3 length: 13 amino acids. Trimming left V 7 bases short and J 5 bases short, with 15 bases between. The CDR3 DNA follows: TGTGCCAGCACCCCAGGAGGCCGGAACGAGCAGTACTTC. Protein: CASTPGGRNEQYF.

The chain is built from TRBV9 and TRBJ2-1; D unclear. V shed 2 bases and J shed 4 bases, with 19 bases lying between them. CDR3 length equals 17 residues. The germline V gene has CDR1 SGDLS and CDR2 YYNGEE. The CDR3 spells CASSVRVAATIYNEQFF. CDR3 sequence (DNA): TGTGCCAGCAGCGTCCGAGTGGCGGCTACTATTTACAATGAGCAGTTCTTC.

The V gene is TRBV7-3, the J gene TRBJ2-5; D is ambiguous. CDR3 length equals 13 residues. V lost 5 bases and J lost 1, with 8 bases in between. The germline V gene has CDR1 SGHTA and CDR2 FQGTGA. CDR3 amino acids: CASSGLAQETQYF. The CDR3, as DNA: TGTGCCAGCAGCGGTTTAGCCCAAGAGACCCAGTACTTC.

The chain has TRBV7-2 and TRBJ1-5; D call uncertain. The CDR3 sequence is 18 residues long. CDR1 and CDR2 (germline): SGHTA, FQGNSA. Trimming removed 3 bases at V and 0 bases at J, with 18 bases between. The CDR3 DNA is TGTGCCAGCAGCTTCTATCCCCTACGGGAGACTAGCAATCAGCCCCAGCATTTT. Protein product: CASSFYPLRETSNQPQHF.

In this sample, this clone turned up a few times. The chain recombines TRBV5-5 with TRBJ1-5; no clear D. Germline-derived CDR1 and CDR2 are SGHKS and YYEKEE (reference sequence). Trimming took off 4 bases at V and 10 bases at J, with 18 bases between the two ends. CDR3 length equals 14 residues. CDR3 sequence reads: CASSPVPLGSPQHF. Written as DNA, the CDR3 is TGTGCCAGCAGCCCAGTTCCCTTAGGGAGCCCCCAGCATTTT. Combining the CDR3 with reference TRBV5-5 and TRBJ1-5 gives the whole variable domain DAGVTQSPTHLIKTRGQQVTLRCSPISGHKSVSWYQQVLGQGPQFIFQYYEKEERGRGNFPDRFSARQFPNYSSELNVNALLLGDSALYLCASSPVPLGSPQHFGDGTRLSIL.

This chain joins TRBV7-2 and TRBJ2-7; TRBD1 might be the D (5 bases). The V gene's germline CDR1 is SGHTA and CDR2 FQGNSA. The CDR3 runs to 14 residues. V lost 2 bases and J lost 1, with 9 bases in between. CDR3 residues: CASSLQGTSYEQYF. In DNA form, the CDR3 reads TGTGCCAGCAGCTTACAGGGTACTTCCTACGAGCAGTACTTC.

The CDR3 protein is CASIRTSGRDEQFF. CDR3 bases: TGTGCCAGCATCCGGACTAGCGGGAGGGATGAGCAGTTCTTC. This chain links TRBV7-2 with TRBJ2-1; 15 bases align to TRBD2. The CDR3 has 14 amino acids. The V segment lost 7 bases and the J segment 8 bases; nucleotides outside the gene matches: 3. CDR1 SGHTA and CDR2 FQGNSA come from the germline V gene.

The CDR3 DNA is TGTGCCAGCAGCTTAGGGGGACAGGGGCAAGAGACCCAGTACTTC. It yields the protein CASSLGGQGQETQYF. This chain joins TRBV7-9 and TRBJ2-5; the match to TRBD1 covers 10 bases. Germline V CDR1 and CDR2: SEHNR, FQNEAQ (reference sequence). J lost 2 bases, V lost 1 base, and 1 base had no gene match. The length of the CDR3 is 15 residues. The full variable domain, rest sourced from reference TRBV7-9 and TRBJ2-5, is DTGVSQNPRHKITKRGQNVTFRCDPISEHNRLYWYRQTLGQGPEFLTYFQNEAQLEKSRLLSDRFSAERPKGSFSTLEIQRTEQGDSAMYLCASSLGGQGQETQYFGPGTRLLVL.

This chain uses TRBV19 with TRBJ2-5; maybe TRBD1 (5 bases). The CDR3 length is 16 residues. V lost 5 bases, J lost 0 bases, and 16 bases lay in between. Per the germline V gene, CDR1 is LNHDA and CDR2 is SQIVND (reference sequence). The CDR3 region is CASSLYPETDQETQYF. DNA of the CDR3: TGTGCCAGTAGTCTCTACCCCGAGACAGACCAAGAGACCCAGTACTTC.

The chain has TRBV21-1 and TRBJ1-2; TRBD1, the table's D call, was not compared with the DNA. TRBV21-1 is a known pseudogene. The CDR3 extends over 14 amino acids. CDR3 nucleotide sequence: TGTGCCAGCAGCAGGACAGGGGGCGCATATGGCTACACCTTC. It codes for CASSRTGGAYGYTF.

This clone came up a few times. This rearrangement joins TRBV2 to TRBJ1-6; 8 nucleotides line up with TRBD1. The CDR3 length is 15 residues. Germline loops: CDR1 SNHLY, CDR2 FYNNEI. V shed 4 bases, J shed 5 bases, and the junction held 4 bases outside the gene matches. The CDR3 region is CASSGDRPNNSPLHF. The CDR3 DNA is TGTGCCAGCAGTGGGGACAGGCCCAATAATTCACCCCTCCACTTT.

The chain's CDR3 is CASSLKPLLEGYYSNQPQHF. The CDR3 DNA reads TGTGCCAGCAGTTTAAAACCCCTCTTGGAGGGCTACTATAGCAATCAGCCCCAGCATTTT. The chain recombines TRBV28 with TRBJ1-5, with unresolved D. The CDR3 is made up of 20 amino acids. The V gene's germline CDR1 is MDHEN and CDR2 SYDVKM. The V and J ends lost 2 bases and 0 bases respectively, with 23 bases between them.

In its sample, this clone was seen a few times. This rearrangement joins TRBV10-3 to TRBJ1-1, with 7 nucleotides matching TRBD1. Germline-derived CDR1 and CDR2 are ENHRY and SYGVKD. The CDR3 length is 11 residues. Losses at the gene ends were 5 bases for V and 6 bases for J; bases not matched to a gene: 0. CDR3 nucleotides: TGTGCCATCAGTCAGGGGGCTGAAGCTTTCTTT. Its translation: CAISQGAEAFF.

The rearrangement joins TRBV29-1 to TRBJ2-1, with D possibly matching TRBD2 (6 bases). Germline V CDR1 and CDR2: SQVTM, ANQGSEA. Trimming took 0 bases from V and 9 from J, leaving 15 bases between them. The CDR3 totals 14 residues. CDR3 DNA: TGCAGCGTTGAAGATCACGACACAGCGGGTGAGCAGTTCTTC. Translated, it gives CSVEDHDTAGEQFF.